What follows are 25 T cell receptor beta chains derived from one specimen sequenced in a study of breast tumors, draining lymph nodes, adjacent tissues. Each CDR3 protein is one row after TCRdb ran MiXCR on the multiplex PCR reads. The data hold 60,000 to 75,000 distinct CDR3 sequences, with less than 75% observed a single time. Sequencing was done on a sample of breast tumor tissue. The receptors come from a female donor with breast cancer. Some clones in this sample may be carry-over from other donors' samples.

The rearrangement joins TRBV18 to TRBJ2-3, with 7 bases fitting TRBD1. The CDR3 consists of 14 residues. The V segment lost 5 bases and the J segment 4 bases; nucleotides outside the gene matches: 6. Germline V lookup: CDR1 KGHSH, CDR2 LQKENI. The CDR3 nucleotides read TGTGCCAGCTCAGAGACAGGGTCGGCAGATACGCAGTATTTT. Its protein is CASSETGSADTQYF.

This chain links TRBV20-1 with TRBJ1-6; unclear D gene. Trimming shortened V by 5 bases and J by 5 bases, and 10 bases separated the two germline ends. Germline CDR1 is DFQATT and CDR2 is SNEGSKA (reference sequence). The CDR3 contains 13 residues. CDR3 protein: CSAGRQNNSPLHF. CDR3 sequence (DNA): TGCAGTGCTGGTAGACAAAATAATTCACCCCTCCACTTT.

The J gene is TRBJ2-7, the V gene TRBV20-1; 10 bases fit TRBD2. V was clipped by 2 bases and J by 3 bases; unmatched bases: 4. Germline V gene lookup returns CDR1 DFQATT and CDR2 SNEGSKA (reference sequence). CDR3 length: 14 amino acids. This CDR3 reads CSARNPSGSYEQYF. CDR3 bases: TGCAGTGCTAGAAATCCTAGCGGGAGCTACGAGCAGTACTTC.

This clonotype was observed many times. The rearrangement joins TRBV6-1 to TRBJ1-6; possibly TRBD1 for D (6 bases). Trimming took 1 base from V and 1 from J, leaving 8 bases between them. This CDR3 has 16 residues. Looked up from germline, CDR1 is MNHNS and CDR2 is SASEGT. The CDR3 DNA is TGTGCCAGCAGTGAAGACAGGGAGTCCTATAATTCACCCCTCCACTTT. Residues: CASSEDRESYNSPLHF.

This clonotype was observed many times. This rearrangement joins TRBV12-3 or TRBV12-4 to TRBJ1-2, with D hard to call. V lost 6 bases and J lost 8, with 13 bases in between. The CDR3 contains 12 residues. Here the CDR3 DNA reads TGTGCCAGCAGCAACGGGGTTAGGGGCTACACCTTC. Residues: CASSNGVRGYTF.

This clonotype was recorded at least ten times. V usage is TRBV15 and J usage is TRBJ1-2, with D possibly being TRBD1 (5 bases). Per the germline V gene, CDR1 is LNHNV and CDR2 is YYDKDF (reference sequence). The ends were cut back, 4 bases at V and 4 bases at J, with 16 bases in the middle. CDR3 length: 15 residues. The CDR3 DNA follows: TGTGCCACCAGCACGCAGTCTACGGGGACCTATGGCTACACCTTC. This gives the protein CATSTQSTGTYGYTF.

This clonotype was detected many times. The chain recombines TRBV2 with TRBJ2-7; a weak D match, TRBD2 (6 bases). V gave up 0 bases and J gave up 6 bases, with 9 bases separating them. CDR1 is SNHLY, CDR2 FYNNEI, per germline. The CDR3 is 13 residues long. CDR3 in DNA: TGTGCCAGCAGTGAAGCTCGCGGGGTCGAGCAGTACTTC. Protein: CASSEARGVEQYF.

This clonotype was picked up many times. CDR3 region: CASSSPTPDHTIYF. Written as DNA, the CDR3 is TGTGCCAGCAGTTCCCCAACGCCAGACCACACCATATATTTT. This chain connects TRBV28 to TRBJ1-3; D unclear. V was pared by 4 bases and J by 8 bases, with 15 bases between. CDR1 and CDR2 from the germline V gene are MDHEN and SYDVKM. CDR3 length: 14 amino acids.

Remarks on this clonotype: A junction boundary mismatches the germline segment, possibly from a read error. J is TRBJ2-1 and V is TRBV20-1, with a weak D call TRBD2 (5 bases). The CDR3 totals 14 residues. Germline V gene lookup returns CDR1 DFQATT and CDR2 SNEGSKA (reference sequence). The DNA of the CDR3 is TGCAGTGCTAGAGACTGGCTAGCCAACAATGGGCAGTCCTTC. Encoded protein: CSARDWLANNGQSF.

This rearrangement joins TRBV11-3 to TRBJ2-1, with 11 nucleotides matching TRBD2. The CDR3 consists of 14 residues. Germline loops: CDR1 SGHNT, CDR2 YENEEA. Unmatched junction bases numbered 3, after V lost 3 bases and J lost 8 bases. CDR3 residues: CASSFGLAGDEQFF. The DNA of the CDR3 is TGTGCCAGCAGCTTCGGACTAGCGGGCGATGAGCAGTTCTTC.

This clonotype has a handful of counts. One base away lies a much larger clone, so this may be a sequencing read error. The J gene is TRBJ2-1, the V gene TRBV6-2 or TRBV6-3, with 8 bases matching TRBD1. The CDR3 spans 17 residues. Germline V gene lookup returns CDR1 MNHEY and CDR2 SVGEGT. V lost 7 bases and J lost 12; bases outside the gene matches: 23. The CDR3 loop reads CASTLFPRGQAVQGQFF. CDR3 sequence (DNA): TGTGCCAGCACCCTATTCCCCCGGGGACAGGCGGTACAGGGGCAGTTCTTC.

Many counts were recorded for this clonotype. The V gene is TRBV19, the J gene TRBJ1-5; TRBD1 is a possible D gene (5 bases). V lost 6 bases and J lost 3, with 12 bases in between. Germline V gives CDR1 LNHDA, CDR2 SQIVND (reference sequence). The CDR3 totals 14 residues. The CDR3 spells CASRGWGDNQPQHF. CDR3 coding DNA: TGTGCCAGTAGAGGGTGGGGGGACAATCAGCCCCAGCATTTT.

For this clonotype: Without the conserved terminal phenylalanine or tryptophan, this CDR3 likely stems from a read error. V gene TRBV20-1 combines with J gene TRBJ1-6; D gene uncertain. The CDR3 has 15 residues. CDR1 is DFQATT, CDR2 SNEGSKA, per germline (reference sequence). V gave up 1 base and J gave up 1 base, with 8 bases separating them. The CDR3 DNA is TGCAGTGCTAGAGCAACCGGGTCCTATAATTCACCCCTCCACTGT. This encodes CSARATGSYNSPLHC.

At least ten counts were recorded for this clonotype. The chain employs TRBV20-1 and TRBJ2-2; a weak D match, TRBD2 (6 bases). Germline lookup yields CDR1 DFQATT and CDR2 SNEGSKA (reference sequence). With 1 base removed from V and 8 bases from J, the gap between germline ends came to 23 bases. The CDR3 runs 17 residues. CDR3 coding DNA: TGCAGTGCTAGAGGCCCTTCGGGAGCCCGAAGTTTTGGGGAGCTGTTTTTT. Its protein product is CSARGPSGARSFGELFF.

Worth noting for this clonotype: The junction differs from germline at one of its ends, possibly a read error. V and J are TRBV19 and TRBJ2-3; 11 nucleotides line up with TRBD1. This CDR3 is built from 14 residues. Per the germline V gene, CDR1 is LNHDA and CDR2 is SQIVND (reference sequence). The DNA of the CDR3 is TGTGCCAGTACCTCGGGACAGGGGGGCGATACGCAGTGTTTT. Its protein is CASTSGQGGDTQCF.

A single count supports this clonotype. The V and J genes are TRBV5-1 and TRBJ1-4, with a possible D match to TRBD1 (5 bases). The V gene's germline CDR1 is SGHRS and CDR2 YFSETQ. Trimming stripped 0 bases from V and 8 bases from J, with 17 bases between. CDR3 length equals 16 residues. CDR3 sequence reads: CASSLGGVGLTEKLFF. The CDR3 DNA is TGCGCCAGCAGCTTGGGAGGGGTGGGTCTGACCGAAAAACTGTTTTTT.

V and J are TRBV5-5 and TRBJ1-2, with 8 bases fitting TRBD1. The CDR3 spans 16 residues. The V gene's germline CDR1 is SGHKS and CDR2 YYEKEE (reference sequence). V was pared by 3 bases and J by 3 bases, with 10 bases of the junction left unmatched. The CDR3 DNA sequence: TGTGCCAGCAGCTCCAACAATACGGACAGGGACTATGGCTACACCTTC. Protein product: CASSSNNTDRDYGYTF.

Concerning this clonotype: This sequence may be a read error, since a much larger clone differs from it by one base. The CDR3 nucleotides are TGTGCCAGCAGTTTCGAGGGTAGCGGGAGTAGGAGAGAGACCCAGTACTTC. It is translated as CASSFEGSGSRRETQYF. The gene calls are TRBV12-3 or TRBV12-4 and TRBJ2-5, with 9 bases matching TRBD2. The CDR3 is made up of 17 amino acids. V lost 3 bases to trimming and J lost 4 bases; unmatched junction nucleotides: 12.

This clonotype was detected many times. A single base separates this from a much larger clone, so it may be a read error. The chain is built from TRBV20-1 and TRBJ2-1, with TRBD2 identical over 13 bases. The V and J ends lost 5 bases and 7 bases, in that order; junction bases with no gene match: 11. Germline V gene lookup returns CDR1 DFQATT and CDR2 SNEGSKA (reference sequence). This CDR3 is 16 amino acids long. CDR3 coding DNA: TGCAGTGCTTACCCCGGGACTAGCGGGGCCCGTAATGAGCAGTTCTTC. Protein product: CSAYPGTSGARNEQFF.

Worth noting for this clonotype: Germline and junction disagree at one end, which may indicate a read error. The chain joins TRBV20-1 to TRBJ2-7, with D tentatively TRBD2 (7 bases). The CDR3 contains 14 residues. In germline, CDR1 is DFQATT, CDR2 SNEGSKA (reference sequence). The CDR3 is CSARGGGNRTEQYF. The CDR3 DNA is TGCAGTGCCAGAGGGGGGGGGAATAGGACCGAGCAGTACTTC.

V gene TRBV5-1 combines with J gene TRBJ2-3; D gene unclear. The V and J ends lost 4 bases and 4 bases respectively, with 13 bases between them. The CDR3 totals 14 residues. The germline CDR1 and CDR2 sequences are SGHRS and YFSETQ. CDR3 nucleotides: TGCGCCAGCAGCGGAAGGACGGGTTCAGATACGCAGTATTTT. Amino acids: CASSGRTGSDTQYF.

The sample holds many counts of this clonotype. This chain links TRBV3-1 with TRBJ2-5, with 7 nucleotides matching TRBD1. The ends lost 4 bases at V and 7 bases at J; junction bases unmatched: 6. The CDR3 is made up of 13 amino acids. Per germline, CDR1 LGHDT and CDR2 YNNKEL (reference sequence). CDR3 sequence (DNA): TGTGCCAGCAGCCCGGACGAGGGGGCGACCCAGTACTTC. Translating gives CASSPDEGATQYF.

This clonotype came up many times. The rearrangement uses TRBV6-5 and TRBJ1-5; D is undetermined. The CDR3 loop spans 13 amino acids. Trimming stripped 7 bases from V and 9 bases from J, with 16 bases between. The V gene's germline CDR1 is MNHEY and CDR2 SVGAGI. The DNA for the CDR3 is TGTGCCAGCACCCAGACACCCCTTTGGCCCCAGCATTTT. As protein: CASTQTPLWPQHF.

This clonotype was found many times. DNA of the CDR3: TGTGCCAGCAGCCCGACAGGGGGTAAATACGAGCAGTACTTC. Its protein is CASSPTGGKYEQYF. This chain uses TRBV7-6 with TRBJ2-7; 9 nucleotides agree with TRBD1. V dropped 5 bases and J dropped 4; count of bases not matched to a gene: 6. Germline loops: CDR1 SGHVS, CDR2 FNYEAQ. This CDR3 comprises 14 residues. The full variable domain, its missing parts supplied by reference TRBV7-6 and TRBJ2-7, is GAGVSQSPRYKVTKRGQDVALRCDPISGHVSLYWYRQALGQGPEFLTYFNYEAQQDKSGLPNDRFSAERPEGSISTLTIQRTEQRDSAMYRCASSPTGGKYEQYFGPGTRLTVT.

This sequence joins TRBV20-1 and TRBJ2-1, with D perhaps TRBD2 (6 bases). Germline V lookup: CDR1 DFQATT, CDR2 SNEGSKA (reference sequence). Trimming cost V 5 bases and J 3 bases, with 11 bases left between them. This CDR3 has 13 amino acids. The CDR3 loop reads CSAQSGFYNEQFF. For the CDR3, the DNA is TGCAGTGCTCAGAGCGGGTTCTACAATGAGCAGTTCTTC.